These T cell receptor beta chains were read from a single sample in a study of blood T cell repertoires in COVID-19. Profiled with immunoSEQ multiplex PCR; TCRdb holds only in-frame clones, not every one. This sample has 95,000 to 150,000 clones, with about 81% found just once. Specimen: peripheral blood. The receptors were gathered from a woman aged 50 to 60 with acute or convalescent COVID-19. CDR3s include the opening cysteine and the closing phenylalanine or tryptophan. A D gene is named only where the DNA matches it firmly. The listing skips clone size in some rows; elsewhere it reads once, few, many or a size class.

>-|13|TRBV5-6|-|TRBJ1-2
CASSLGLGTGYTF
TGTGCCAGCAGCTTGGGACTTGGAACTGGCTACACCTTC
>-|13|TRBV29-1|-|TRBJ1-1
CSVTGQQHTEAFF
TGCAGCGTAACAGGGCAGCAGCACACTGAAGCTTTCTTT
>-|16|TRBV3-1/TRBV3-2|-|TRBJ1-1
CASSSSHKGPYTEAFF
TGTGCCAGCAGCTCCAGCCACAAGGGGCCTTACACTGAAGCTTTCTTT
>TRBD2|16|TRBV4-2|-|TRBJ2-7
CASSQDPSGSVYEQYF
TGTGCCAGCAGCCAAGATCCTAGCGGGAGTGTCTACGAGCAGTACTTC
>-|16|TRBV28|-|TRBJ2-1
CASSLGGAGLYNEQFF
TGTGCCAGCAGTTTAGGGGGGGCGGGATTATACAATGAGCAGTTCTTC
>-|16|TRBV5-1|-|TRBJ1-5
CASSLGTVESNQPQHF
TGCGCCAGCAGCTTGGGGACAGTAGAGAGCAATCAGCCCCAGCATTTT
>TRBD2|15|TRBV24-1|-|TRBJ2-7
CATSDPLAGAYEQYF
TGTGCCACCAGTGATCCTCTAGCGGGAGCCTACGAGCAGTACTTC
>TRBD2|16|TRBV9|-|TRBJ2-3
CASSAGTSGGTDTQYF
TGTGCCAGCAGCGCCGGGACTAGCGGAGGCACAGATACGCAGTATTTT
>TRBD2|15|TRBV29-1|-|TRBJ2-1
CSHRGRGGQNNEQFF
TGCAGCCACAGAGGGCGGGGAGGGCAGAACAATGAGCAGTTCTTC
>-|17|TRBV15|once|TRBJ1-2
CATSRDLGRGTNYGYTF
TGTGCCACCAGCAGAGATCTGGGAAGGGGGACTAACTATGGCTACACCTTC
>TRBD2|16|TRBV5-1|-|TRBJ2-3
CASSPLAGLSTDTQYF
TGCGCCAGCAGCCCGCTAGCGGGCCTTAGCACAGATACGCAGTATTTT
>TRBD2|16|TRBV11-2|-|TRBJ2-2
CASSLGYGGATGELFF
TGTGCCAGCAGCTTAGGATACGGGGGGGCCACCGGGGAGCTGTTTTTT
>TRBD1|15|TRBV5-1|-|TRBJ1-2
CASSRDSSTNYGYTF
TGCGCCAGCAGCCGGGACAGCAGTACTAACTATGGCTACACCTTC
>-|13|TRBV24-1|-|TRBJ2-1
CATSDLISNEQFF
TGTGCCACCAGTGATTTGATATCTAATGAGCAGTTCTTC
>-|15|TRBV28|-|TRBJ2-2
CASSFLAANTGELFF
TGTGCCAGCAGTTTCTTAGCGGCGAACACCGGGGAGCTGTTTTTT
>-|13|TRBV18|-|TRBJ2-5
CASSLDREETQYF
TGTGCCAGCTCACTCGACAGAGAAGAGACCCAGTACTTC
>TRBD1|12|TRBV5-6|-|TRBJ1-1
CASSLVQGGAFF
TGTGCCAGCAGCTTGGTTCAGGGGGGAGCTTTCTTT
>-|13|TRBV11-2|-|TRBJ1-5
CASSSNRDQPQHF
TGTGCCAGCAGCTCTAACCGGGATCAGCCCCAGCATTTT